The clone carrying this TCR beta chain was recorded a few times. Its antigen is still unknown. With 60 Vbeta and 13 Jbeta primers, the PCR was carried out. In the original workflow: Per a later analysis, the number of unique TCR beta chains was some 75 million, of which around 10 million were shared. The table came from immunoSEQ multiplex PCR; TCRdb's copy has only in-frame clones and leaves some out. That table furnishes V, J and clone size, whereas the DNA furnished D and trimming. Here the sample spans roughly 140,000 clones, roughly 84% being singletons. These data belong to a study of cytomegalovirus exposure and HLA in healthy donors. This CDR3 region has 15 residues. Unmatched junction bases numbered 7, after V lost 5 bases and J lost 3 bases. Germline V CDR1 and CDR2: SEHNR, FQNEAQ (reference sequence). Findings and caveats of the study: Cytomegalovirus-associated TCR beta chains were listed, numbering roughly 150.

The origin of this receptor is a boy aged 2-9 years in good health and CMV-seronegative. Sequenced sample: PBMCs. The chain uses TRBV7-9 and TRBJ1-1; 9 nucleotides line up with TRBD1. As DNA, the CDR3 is TGTGCCAGCAGCCGATGGGACAGGGCGGACACTGAAGCTTTCTTT. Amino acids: CASSRWDRADTEAFF.